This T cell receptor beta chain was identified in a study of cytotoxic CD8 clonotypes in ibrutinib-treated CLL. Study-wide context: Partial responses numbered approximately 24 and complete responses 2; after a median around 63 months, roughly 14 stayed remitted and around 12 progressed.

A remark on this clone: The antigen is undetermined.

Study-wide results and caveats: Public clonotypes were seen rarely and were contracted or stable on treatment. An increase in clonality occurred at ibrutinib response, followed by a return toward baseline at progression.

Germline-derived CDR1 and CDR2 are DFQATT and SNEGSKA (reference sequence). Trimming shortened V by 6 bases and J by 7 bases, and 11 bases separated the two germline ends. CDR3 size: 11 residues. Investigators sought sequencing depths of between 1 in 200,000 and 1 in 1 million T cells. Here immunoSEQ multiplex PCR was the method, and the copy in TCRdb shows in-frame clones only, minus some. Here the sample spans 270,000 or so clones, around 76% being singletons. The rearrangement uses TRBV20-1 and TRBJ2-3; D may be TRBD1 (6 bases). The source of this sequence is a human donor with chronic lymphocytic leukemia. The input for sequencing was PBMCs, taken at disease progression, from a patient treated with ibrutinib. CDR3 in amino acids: CSAQDSYTQYF. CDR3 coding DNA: TGCAGTGCCCAGGACAGTTATACGCAGTATTTT.